The clone carrying this TCR beta chain was seen a handful of times. The antigen is not known. Prior to sequencing, the ViraFEST assay stimulated PBMC with viral peptide pools, which expanded the antigen-specific CD4+ T cells. Culture proceeded for 10 days, and CD4+ T cells were then isolated. Sometime from March through December 2020, the person acquired a SARS-CoV-2 infection that PCR confirmed. Some 2 million PBMC per well received approximately 10 IU/ml IL-2 and around 11 ug/ml peptides in culture. Assay: immunoSEQ multiplex PCR; the TCRdb copy retains only in-frame clones and omits some. There are around 30,000 clones in the sample; 69% occur only once, and roughly 18% lies in the top ten. The record originates from a study of vaccination effects on CD4 cells after COVID-19. Study-level background: Participants were vaccinated with two doses of either the BNT162b2 or mRNA-1273 vaccine.

General observations from the study: Substantial clonal contraction characterized both infection- and vaccine-induced clones late after vaccination.

Sequencing was performed on CD4+ T cells from PBMCs cultured with SARS-CoV-2 spike peptides, taken before COVID-19 vaccination. The sequence was obtained from a human donor who had a prior SARS-CoV-2 infection.

CDR3 region: CASKGSGDGYTF. The CDR3 coding sequence is TGTGCCAGCAAGGGGTCAGGGGATGGCTACACCTTC. This chain uses TRBV10-3 with TRBJ1-2; D is possibly TRBD1 (6 bases). CDR1 and CDR2 (germline): ENHRY, SYGVKD. The CDR3 has 12 amino acids. Trimming removed 10 bases at V and 6 bases at J, with 15 bases between.